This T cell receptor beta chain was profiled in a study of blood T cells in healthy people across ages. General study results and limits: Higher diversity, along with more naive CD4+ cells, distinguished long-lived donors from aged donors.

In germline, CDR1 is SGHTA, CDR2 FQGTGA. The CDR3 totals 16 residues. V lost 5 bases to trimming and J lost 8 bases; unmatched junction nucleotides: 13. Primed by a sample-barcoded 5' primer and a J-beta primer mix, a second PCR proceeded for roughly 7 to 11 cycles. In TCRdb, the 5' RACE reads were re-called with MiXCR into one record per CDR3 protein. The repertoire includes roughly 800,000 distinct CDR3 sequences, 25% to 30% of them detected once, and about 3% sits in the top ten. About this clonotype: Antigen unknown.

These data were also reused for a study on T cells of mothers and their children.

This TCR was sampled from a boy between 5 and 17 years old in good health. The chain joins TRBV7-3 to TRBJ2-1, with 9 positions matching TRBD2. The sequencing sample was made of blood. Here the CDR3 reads CASSQYAGGRGDEQFF. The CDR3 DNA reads TGTGCCAGCAGCCAATACGCGGGGGGGCGAGGGGATGAGCAGTTCTTC.